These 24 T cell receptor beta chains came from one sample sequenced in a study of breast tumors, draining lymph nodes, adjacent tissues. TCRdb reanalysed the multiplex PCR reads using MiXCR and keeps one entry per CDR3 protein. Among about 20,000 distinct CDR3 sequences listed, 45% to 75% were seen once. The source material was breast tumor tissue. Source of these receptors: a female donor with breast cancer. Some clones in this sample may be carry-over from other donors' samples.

DNA of the CDR3: TGTGCCAGCAGTGAAGCGGCCTGGGTAGCGGGGGTGACCGGGGAGCTGTTTTTT. Protein sequence: CASSEAAWVAGVTGELFF. The rearrangement links TRBV2 to TRBJ2-2, with TRBD2 matching 9 bases. The germline V gene has CDR1 SNHLY and CDR2 FYNNEI. V lost 0 bases to trimming and J lost 5 bases; unmatched junction nucleotides: 10. This CDR3 has 18 amino acids.

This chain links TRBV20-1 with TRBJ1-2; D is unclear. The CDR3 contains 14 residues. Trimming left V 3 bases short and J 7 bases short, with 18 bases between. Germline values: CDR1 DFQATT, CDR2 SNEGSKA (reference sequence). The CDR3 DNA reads TGCAGTGCTAGGGCAGACACCTTGGGAGGTGGCTACACCTTC. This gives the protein CSARADTLGGGYTF.

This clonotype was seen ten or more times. For the CDR3, the DNA is TGCGCCAGCAGCTTGGGGGCGATCTTATCTGAAGCTTTCTTT. It specifies CASSLGAILSEAFF. The chain joins TRBV5-1 to TRBJ1-1; D is unclear. Trimming removed 0 bases from V and 6 bases from J, with 12 bases in between. The CDR3 is made up of 14 amino acids. Germline CDR1 reads SGHRS; CDR2 reads YFSETQ.

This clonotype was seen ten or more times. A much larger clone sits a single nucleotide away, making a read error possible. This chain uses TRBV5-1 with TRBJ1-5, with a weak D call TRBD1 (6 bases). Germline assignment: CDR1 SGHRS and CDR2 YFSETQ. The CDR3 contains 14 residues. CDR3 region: CASSEGGLNHPQHF. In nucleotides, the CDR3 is TGCGCCAGCTCAGAGGGGGGACTCAATCACCCCCAGCATTTT.

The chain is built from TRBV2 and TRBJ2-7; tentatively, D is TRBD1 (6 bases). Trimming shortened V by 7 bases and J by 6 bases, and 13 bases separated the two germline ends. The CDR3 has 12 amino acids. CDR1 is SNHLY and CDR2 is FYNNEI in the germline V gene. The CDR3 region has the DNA TGTGCCAGCAAGGACCGGACAGCCGAGCAGTACTTC. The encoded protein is CASKDRTAEQYF.

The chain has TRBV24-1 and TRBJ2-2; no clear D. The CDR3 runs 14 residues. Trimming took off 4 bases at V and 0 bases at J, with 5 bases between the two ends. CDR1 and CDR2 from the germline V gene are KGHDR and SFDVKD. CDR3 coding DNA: TGTGCCACCAGTGAGGACGCGAACACCGGGGAGCTGTTTTTT. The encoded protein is CATSEDANTGELFF.

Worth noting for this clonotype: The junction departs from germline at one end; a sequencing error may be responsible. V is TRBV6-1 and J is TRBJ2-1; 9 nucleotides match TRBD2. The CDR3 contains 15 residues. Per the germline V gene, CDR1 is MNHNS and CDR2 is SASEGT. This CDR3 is CAGSIAGGPVNEQLF. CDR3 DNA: TGTGCCGGCAGTATCGCGGGGGGGCCGGTCAATGAGCAGCTCTTC.

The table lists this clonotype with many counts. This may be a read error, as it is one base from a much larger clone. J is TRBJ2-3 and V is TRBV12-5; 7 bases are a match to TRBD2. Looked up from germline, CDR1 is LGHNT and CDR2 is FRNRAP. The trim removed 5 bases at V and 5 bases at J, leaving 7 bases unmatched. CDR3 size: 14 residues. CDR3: CASGNAGVVDTQYF. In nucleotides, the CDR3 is TGTGCTAGTGGTAACGCGGGAGTGGTAGATACGCAGTATTTT.

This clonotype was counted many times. The CDR3 DNA reads TGTGCCAGCAGCTTGGGGACAGGGGCTTTTGAGACCCAGTACTTC. Its translation: CASSLGTGAFETQYF. This sequence joins TRBV5-6 and TRBJ2-5; 9 bases are a match to TRBD1. Germline V lookup: CDR1 SGHDT, CDR2 YYEEEE. The CDR3 is made up of 15 amino acids. J lost 5 bases, V lost 0 bases, and 5 bases had no gene match.

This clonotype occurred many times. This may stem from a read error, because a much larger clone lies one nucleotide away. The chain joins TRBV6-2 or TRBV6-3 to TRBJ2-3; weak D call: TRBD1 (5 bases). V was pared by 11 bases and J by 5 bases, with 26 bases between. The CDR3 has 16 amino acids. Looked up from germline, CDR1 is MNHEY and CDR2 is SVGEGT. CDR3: CAAGRQGPSLGDTQYF. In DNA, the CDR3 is TGTGCCGCAGGACGGCAGGGTCCCTCCCTAGGAGATACGCAGTATTTT.

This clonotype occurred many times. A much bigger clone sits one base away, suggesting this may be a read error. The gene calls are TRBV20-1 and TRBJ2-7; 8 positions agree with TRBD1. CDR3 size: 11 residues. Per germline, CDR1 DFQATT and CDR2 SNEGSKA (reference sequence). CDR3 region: CSAKDRDEQSF. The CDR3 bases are TGCAGTGCTAAGGACAGGGATGAGCAGTCCTTC.

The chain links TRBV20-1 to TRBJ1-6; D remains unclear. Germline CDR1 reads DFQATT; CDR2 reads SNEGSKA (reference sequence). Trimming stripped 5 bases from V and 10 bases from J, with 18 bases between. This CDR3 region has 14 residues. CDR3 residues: CSAGHGSLGSPLHF. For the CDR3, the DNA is TGCAGTGCTGGGCATGGGTCCCTCGGGTCACCCCTCCACTTT.

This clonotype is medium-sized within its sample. The CDR3 nucleotides are TGTGCCAGCCTCGGCGGCTCAACTAATGAAAAACTGTTTTTT. As protein: CASLGGSTNEKLFF. The V call is TRBV6-6, the J call TRBJ1-4; D gene uncertain. The CDR3 is 14 amino acids. V was shortened by 8 bases and J by 0 bases, with 10 bases between the two germline ends. Germline CDR1 reads MNHNY; CDR2 reads SVGAGI (reference sequence).

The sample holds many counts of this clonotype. The CDR3 region has the DNA TGTGCCAGCAGCTTCCCTGGGGCAGGTCAAGAGACCCAGTACTTC. This sequence encodes CASSFPGAGQETQYF. The rearrangement links TRBV11-3 to TRBJ2-5, with a tentative D call TRBD1 (5 bases). V was pared by 3 bases and J by 2 bases, with 13 bases between. This CDR3 is 15 amino acids long. Germline V lookup: CDR1 SGHNT, CDR2 YENEEA.

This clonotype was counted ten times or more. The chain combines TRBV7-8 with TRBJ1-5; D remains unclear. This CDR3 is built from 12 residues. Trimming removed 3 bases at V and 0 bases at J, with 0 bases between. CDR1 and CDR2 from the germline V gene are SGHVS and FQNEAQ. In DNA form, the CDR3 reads TGTGCCAGCAGCTTTAGCAATCAGCCCCAGCATTTT. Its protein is CASSFSNQPQHF.

Here the CDR3 reads CASSLVVEFGGAYNEQFF. Here the CDR3 DNA reads TGTGCCAGCAGCTTAGTGGTTGAGTTTGGGGGCGCTTACAATGAGCAGTTCTTC. The gene calls are TRBV7-9 and TRBJ2-1; D possibly corresponds to TRBD1 (6 bases). The CDR3 covers 18 residues. Looked up from germline, CDR1 is SEHNR and CDR2 is FQNEAQ (reference sequence). Trimming removed 1 base at V and 4 bases at J, with 20 bases between.

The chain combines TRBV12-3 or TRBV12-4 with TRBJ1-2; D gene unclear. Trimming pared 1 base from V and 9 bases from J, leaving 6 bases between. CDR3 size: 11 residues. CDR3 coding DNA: TGTGCCAGCAGTTTAGTTAGCAGCTACACCTTC. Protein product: CASSLVSSYTF.

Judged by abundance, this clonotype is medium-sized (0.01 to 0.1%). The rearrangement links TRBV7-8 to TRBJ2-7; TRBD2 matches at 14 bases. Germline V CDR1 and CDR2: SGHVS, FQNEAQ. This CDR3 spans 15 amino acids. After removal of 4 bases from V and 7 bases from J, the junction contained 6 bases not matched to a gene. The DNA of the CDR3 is TGTGCCAGCAGCTCAAGACTAGCGGGGGGGCGGGAGCAGTACTTC. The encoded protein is CASSSRLAGGREQYF. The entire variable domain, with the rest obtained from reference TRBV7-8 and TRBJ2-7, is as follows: GAGVSQSPRYKVAKRGQDVALRCDPISGHVSLFWYQQALGQGPEFLTYFQNEAQLDKSGLPSDRFFAERPEGSVSTLKIQRTQQEDSAVYLCASSSRLAGGREQYFGPGTRLTVT.

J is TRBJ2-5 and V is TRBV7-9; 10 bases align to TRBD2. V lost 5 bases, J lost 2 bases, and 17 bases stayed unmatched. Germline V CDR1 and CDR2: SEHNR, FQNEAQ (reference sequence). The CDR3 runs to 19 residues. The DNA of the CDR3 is TGTGCCAGCAGCCATATGCGTGCTAGCGGGAGTTGGGGGCAAGAGACCCAGTACTTC. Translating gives CASSHMRASGSWGQETQYF.

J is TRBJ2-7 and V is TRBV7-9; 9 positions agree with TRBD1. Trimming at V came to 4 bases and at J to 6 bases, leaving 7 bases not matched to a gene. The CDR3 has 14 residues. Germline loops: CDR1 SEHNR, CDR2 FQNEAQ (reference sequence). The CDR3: CASSSQGATGEQYF. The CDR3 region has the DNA TGTGCCAGCAGCTCACAGGGGGCGACGGGCGAGCAGTACTTC.

The CDR3 DNA reads TGTGCCAGCAGCTTAGGAGGGCATGTGGTGGGCACCATATATTTT. The encoded protein is CASSLGGHVVGTIYF. The V gene is TRBV7-2, the J gene TRBJ1-3; no reliable D call. Germline V gives CDR1 SGHTA, CDR2 FQGNSA. Trimming took 1 base from V and 9 from J, leaving 16 bases between them. This CDR3 comprises 15 residues.

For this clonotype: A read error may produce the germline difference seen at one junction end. Here the CDR3 DNA reads TGCGCCAGCAGCCCGGCGAAAGGGGGGGACTACGAGCAGTACTTC. As protein: CASSPAKGGDYEQYF. The V gene is TRBV5-4, the J gene TRBJ2-7; tentatively, D is TRBD2 (7 bases). This CDR3 contains 15 residues. Germline V gene lookup returns CDR1 SGHNT and CDR2 YYREEE (reference sequence). Together with reference TRBV5-4 and TRBJ2-7, the CDR3 gives the full variable domain: ETGVTQSPTHLIKTRGQQVTLRCSSQSGHNTVSWYQQALGQGPQFIFQYYREEENGRGNFPPRFSGLQFPNYSSELNVNALELDDSALYLCASSPAKGGDYEQYFGPGTRLTVT.

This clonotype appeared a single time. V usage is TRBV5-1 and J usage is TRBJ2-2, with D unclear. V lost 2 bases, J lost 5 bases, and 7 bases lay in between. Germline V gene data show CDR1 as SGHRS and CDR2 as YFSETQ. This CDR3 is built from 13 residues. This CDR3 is CASSFSATGELFF. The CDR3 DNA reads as TGCGCCAGCAGCTTTTCCGCGACCGGGGAGCTGTTTTTT.

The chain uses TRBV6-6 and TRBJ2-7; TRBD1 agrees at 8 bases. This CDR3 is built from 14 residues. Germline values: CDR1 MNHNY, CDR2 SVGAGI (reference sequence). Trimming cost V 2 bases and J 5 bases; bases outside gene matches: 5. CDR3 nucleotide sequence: TGTGCCAGCAGTTACGACAGGGGATTAAACGAGCAGTACTTC. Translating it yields CASSYDRGLNEQYF.